This T cell receptor (beta chain) appears in the sequencing data of a study of T cells in Graves' hyperthyroidism and ophthalmopathy (dated by TCRdb to between 2018 and 2020). About the study as a whole: Peripheral blood samples were taken at the time of initial diagnosis, prior to any treatment. The approximately 100 discovery patients were divided at random into training and test sets in a 7:3 ratio. The paper describes TCR Vbeta CDR3 sequencing of 120 to 150 peripheral blood samples, made up of 43 ophthalmopathy patients, some 76 hyperthyroidism patients and about 17 progressor patients. In addition, the study compared T-cell repertoires in thyroid tissue and in blood from over 5 Graves' hyperthyroidism patients. Prospective prediction of ophthalmopathy was tested in an independent validation cohort consisting of some 19 hyperthyroidism patients and around 16 patients who later progressed to ophthalmopathy. Following sampling, methimazole starting at 30 mg daily was given to hyperthyroidism patients, and high-dose intravenous methylprednisolone was given to ophthalmopathy patients. TCR V-J signatures able to tell the groups apart were searched for in a discovery cohort of around 95 patients, of whom 40 to 45 had Graves' ophthalmopathy and roughly 57 had stable Graves' hyperthyroidism. What the study reported, not specific to this receptor: In validation, the model predicted progression to ophthalmopathy a median of around 6.5 months before onset, with approximately 68% sensitivity and about 72% specificity. No statistical method was used to fix the sample size in advance, and group allocation was not hidden from the investigators. A model built on a 13 V-J signature distinguished ophthalmopathy from stable hyperthyroidism, reaching about 88% sensitivity and about 81% specificity in cross-validation and 80%/75% in testing. Most expanded thyroid clonotypes (frequency above 0.001) were also found in blood, which suggests that blood repertoires may mirror thyroid immune responses.

The CDR3 holds 14 amino acids from the cysteine to the phenylalanine. Only the CDR3 region is kept as DNA, spanning 42 bases read in frame from base 1. Taken from the germline V gene (reference sequence), the CDR1 and CDR2 loops are LNHNV and YYDKDF. V is shortened by 1 base, J by 8 bases, and the region joining them spans 14 bases. TCR beta CDR3 regions were amplified from RNA transcripts. The first round of RT-PCR for the TCR CDR3 was performed with the HTBI primer set and the Qiagen OneStep RT-PCR kit. The libraries were constructed in a second round of multiplex PCR and then size-selected and purified. The libraries were sequenced on an Illumina HiSeq2000 using paired-end 100 bp reads. On the authors' methods: Raw data were processed with SOAPnuke, discarding reads with adapters, uncalled bases, mean Phred below 15, or no exact constant-primer or identifier match. COPE v1.2.5 was used to merge the high-quality paired reads, and each unique nucleotide sequence was defined as a clonotype. MiTCR v1.1 was used to align clonotypes to the IMGT TRBV, TRBD and TRBJ reference segments. The analysis included only V-J combinations with a frequency above 0.0001, which together covered around 99% of the repertoires. A TCS score was defined as the ratio of F50 (clonal expansion) to E x V (chaos), with BLOSUM62-based TCRdist applied between CDR3 peptides within each V-J. Welch's t-statistics and random forest reduced roughly 500 V-J features to 10 to 15, which were used in a naive Bayes classifier (R e1071). TCRdb cleaned the public reads at Q25 with fastp, built clones with MiXCR and kept in-frame beta chains. Identical CDR3 proteins give one entry, which carries the most common genes and DNA. The V and J calls shown here were made by TCRdb, not taken from the authors' results. In all, the sample holds approximately 600,000 distinct CDR3 sequences, and approximately 13% of those were seen once. The ten largest clones take up roughly 5.7% of the sample.

Hyperthyroidism patients were aged 18 to 65 years and newly diagnosed, with disease duration of less than 2 months. The study excluded patients with uncontrolled infections, other autoimmune diseases, pregnancy or lactation. Diagnoses were based on clinical symptoms, serum thyroxine and TRAb, thyroid ultrasound and orbital computed tomography. For progressor patients, blood was drawn at the first diagnosis of hyperthyroidism, before any ophthalmopathy symptoms had appeared. PBMCs were isolated from about 9 ml of fresh peripheral blood by Ficoll-Paque density gradient centrifugation. Progressor patients were defined as those initially diagnosed with Graves' hyperthyroidism in whom ophthalmopathy developed during follow-up. Total RNA was extracted using Trizol reagent, and RNA quality was assessed on an Agilent 2100 Bioanalyzer. This clonotype came up a few times. Its cognate antigen has yet to be identified. One base away there is no much larger clone; base qualities are not given.

This sequence originates from a woman younger than 45 with Graves' hyperthyroidism that later progressed to Graves' ophthalmopathy. The sample comprised blood. The chain was built from TRBV15 and TRBJ1-2, with the D gene call left open. The CDR3 reads CATSRAINERGYTF. The bases read TGTGCCACCAGCAGAGCCATCAACGAGCGGGGCTACACCTTC.